The 7 T cell receptor beta chains reported below all come from one sample, sequenced in a study of blood T cell repertoires in COVID-19. Assay used: immunoSEQ multiplex PCR; TCRdb lists only in-frame clones, some missing. This sample has 50,000 or so clones, with around 90% found just once. Sequenced: peripheral blood. These receptors originate from a human donor in a cohort sampled during active COVID-19.

The V call is TRBV28, the J call TRBJ1-1, with 9 bases matching TRBD1. The V segment lost 5 bases and the J segment 4 bases; nucleotides outside the gene matches: 8. The CDR3 length is 15 residues. From germline, CDR1 is MDHEN and CDR2 SYDVKM. This CDR3 is CASSPQGAGSTEAFF. CDR3 coding DNA: TGTGCCAGCAGTCCACAGGGGGCGGGAAGCACTGAAGCTTTCTTT.

The chain links TRBV5-1 to TRBJ2-3; perhaps TRBD2 as D (7 bases). The CDR3 runs 19 residues. Deletions cut 0 bases from V and 0 bases from J, with 20 bases between. Germline assignment: CDR1 SGHRS and CDR2 YFSETQ. The CDR3 DNA follows: TGCGCCAGCAGCTTGGCCGGGTCGGGGGGCCCTGTAAGCACAGATACGCAGTATTTT. It is translated as CASSLAGSGGPVSTDTQYF. The full variable domain, with the rest looked up from reference TRBV5-1 and TRBJ2-3, is KAGVTQTPRYLIKTRGQQVTLSCSPISGHRSVSWYQQTPGQGLQFLFEYFSETQRNKGNFPGRFSGRQFSNSRSEMNVSTLELGDSALYLCASSLAGSGGPVSTDTQYFGPGTRLTVL.

The CDR3 here is CASSQGQNTGELFF. Written as DNA, the CDR3 is TGTGCCAGCAGCCAGGGACAGAACACCGGGGAGCTGTTTTTT. The J gene is TRBJ2-2, the V gene TRBV7-2; TRBD1 is a possible D gene (6 bases). Trimming removed 5 bases at V and 1 base at J, with 8 bases between. Germline V gene data show CDR1 as SGHTA and CDR2 as FQGNSA. CDR3 length: 14 amino acids.

The chain has TRBV18 and TRBJ2-2, with 7 bases aligning to TRBD1. Trimming removed 6 bases from V and 2 bases from J; junction bases left unmatched: 9. Germline V gene data show CDR1 as KGHSH and CDR2 as LQKENI. The CDR3 loop spans 16 amino acids. CDR3 amino acids: CASSTTGAPNTGELFF. The CDR3 DNA reads as TGTGCCAGCTCGACCACAGGGGCACCAAACACCGGGGAGCTGTTTTTT.

This clone occurred a few times. The V gene is TRBV3-1 (or the pseudogene TRBV3-2), the J gene TRBJ2-1, with D possibly being TRBD1 (5 bases). Trimming took 3 bases from V and 4 from J, leaving 19 bases between them. The CDR3 is made up of 17 amino acids. Germline CDR1 and CDR2: LGHDT and YNNKEL (reference sequence). CDR3 amino acids: CASSQSDSLGLYNEQFF. CDR3 coding DNA: TGTGCCAGCAGCCAGTCCGACAGCCTGGGGCTATACAATGAGCAGTTCTTC.

The V gene is TRBV30, the J gene TRBJ2-1; TRBD2 agrees at 8 bases. Germline lookup yields CDR1 GTSNPN and CDR2 SVGIG (reference sequence). V shed 6 bases and J 7 bases; nucleotides not matched to a gene: 11. CDR3 length equals 14 residues. The CDR3: CACVPSGRGNEQFF. The CDR3 nucleotides read TGTGCCTGCGTGCCAAGCGGGAGAGGGAATGAGCAGTTCTTC.

The V call is TRBV15, the J call TRBJ2-5; 9 bases map to TRBD1. Germline V gene sequence: CDR1 LNHNV, CDR2 YYDKDF (reference sequence). V was clipped by 1 base and J by 5 bases; unmatched bases: 2. The length of the CDR3 is 14 residues. CDR3 amino acids: CATSRGTGEETQYF. CDR3 nucleotides: TGTGCCACCAGCAGAGGGACAGGGGAGGAGACCCAGTACTTC.